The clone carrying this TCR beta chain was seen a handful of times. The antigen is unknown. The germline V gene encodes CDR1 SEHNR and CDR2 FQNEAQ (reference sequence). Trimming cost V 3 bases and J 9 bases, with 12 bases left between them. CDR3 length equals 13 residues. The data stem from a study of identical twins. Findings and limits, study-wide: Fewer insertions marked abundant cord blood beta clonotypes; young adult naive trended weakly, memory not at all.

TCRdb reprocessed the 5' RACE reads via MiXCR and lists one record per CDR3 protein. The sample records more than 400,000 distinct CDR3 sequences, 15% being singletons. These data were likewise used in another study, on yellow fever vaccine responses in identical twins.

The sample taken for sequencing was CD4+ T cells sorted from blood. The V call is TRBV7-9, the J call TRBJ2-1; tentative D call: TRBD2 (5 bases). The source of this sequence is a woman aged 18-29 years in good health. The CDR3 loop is CASSLREWGEQFF. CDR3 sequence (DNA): TGTGCCAGCAGCTTGAGGGAGTGGGGTGAGCAGTTCTTC.